Sequencing of this T cell receptor beta chain was carried out in a study of cytomegalovirus exposure and HLA in healthy donors. Notes on the study in general: A cluster of highly shared sequence variants was likely a sequencing artifact.

On this clone: No antigen is known for it.

Researchers ran the PCR with 60 Vbeta and 13 Jbeta primers. Libraries were prepared by immunoSEQ multiplex PCR; TCRdb keeps only in-frame clonotypes and omits some of them. The table lists about 170,000 clones, around 73% of them singletons. The CDR3 runs to 15 residues. V shed 7 bases and J 4 bases; nucleotides not matched to a gene: 10. The germline gives CDR1 SNHLY, CDR2 FYNNEI. Donors likely had unrecorded immune exposures despite being nominally healthy when sampled. The source material was PBMCs. This TCR was recovered from a woman under 30 in good health and CMV-seropositive. This rearrangement joins TRBV2 to TRBJ2-1, with 7 bases that match TRBD2. CDR3 sequence: CASTQREGTYNEQFF. Here the CDR3 DNA reads TGTGCCAGCACCCAAAGGGAGGGAACATACAATGAGCAGTTCTTC.